This is a list of T cell receptor beta chains from one sample in a study of shared clonotypes between healthy human individuals. Method: immunoSEQ multiplex PCR; TCRdb's copy keeps in-frame clones and lacks some. The sample consists of about 480,000 clones, 75% to 85% of them appearing once. Input material: PBMCs. All receptors come from a middle-aged woman in good health. Some clones in this sample may be carry-over from other donors' samples. CDR3s include the opening cysteine and the closing phenylalanine or tryptophan. D genes are given only for firm matches. Part of the rows lack a size; the others show once, few, many or a class for expanded clones.

NA	NA	TRBV9	TRBJ2-6	CASSVAMSTGANVLTF	TGTGCCAGCAGCGTAGCTATGTCAACTGGGGCCAACGTCCTGACTTTC
NA	TRBD2	TRBV18	TRBJ2-1	CASSPPLASGRPEQFF	TGTGCCAGCTCACCACCGTTGGCTAGCGGGAGACCTGAGCAGTTCTTC
NA	NA	TRBV9	TRBJ2-6	CASSVTSGANVLTF	TGTGCCAGCAGCGTGACCTCTGGGGCCAACGTCCTGACTTTC
NA	NA	TRBV28	TRBJ2-6	CASSLSGVGANVLTF	TGTGCCAGCAGTTTATCTGGGGTAGGGGCCAACGTCCTGACTTTC
NA	TRBD2	TRBV7-9	TRBJ2-7	CASRDLGLAGAYEQYF	TGTGCCAGCAGAGACCTAGGACTAGCGGGAGCCTACGAGCAGTACTTC
NA	TRBD2	TRBV6-6	TRBJ2-7	CASSSRGTSGSYEQYF	TGTGCCAGCAGTTCTAGAGGGACTAGCGGGAGTTACGAGCAGTACTTC
NA	NA	TRBV2	TRBJ1-4	CASSSPGSINEKLFF	TGTGCCAGCAGTTCCCCAGGCTCCATTAATGAAAAACTGTTTTTT
NA	NA	TRBV6-1	TRBJ2-3	CASSVTTGTGSTDTQYF	TGTGCCAGCAGTGTTACGACCGGGACTGGTAGCACAGATACGCAGTATTTT
few	TRBD1	TRBV7-3	TRBJ2-3	CASSLAAGGGDTQYF	TGTGCCAGCAGCTTAGCTGCAGGGGGTGGAGATACGCAGTATTTT
NA	TRBD1	TRBV7-9	TRBJ2-7	CASSRDRGAYEQYF	TGTGCCAGCAGCCGCGACAGGGGGGCCTACGAGCAGTACTTC
NA	TRBD1	TRBV5-1	TRBJ2-2	CASSLGTANTGELFF	TGCGCCAGCAGCTTAGGGACAGCAAACACCGGGGAGCTGTTTTTT
NA	NA	TRBV6-5	TRBJ2-2	CASSYRGRGELFF	TGTGCCAGCAGTTATCGAGGTCGCGGGGAGCTGTTTTTT
NA	NA	TRBV4-3	TRBJ1-5	CASSQGVNQPQHF	TGCGCCAGCAGCCAAGGTGTTAATCAGCCCCAGCATTTT
few	TRBD1	TRBV7-8	TRBJ2-1	CASSPSGTGYNEQFF	TGTGCCAGCAGCCCTTCCGGGACAGGCTACAATGAGCAGTTCTTC
once	TRBD2	TRBV7-6	TRBJ2-7	CASSLSTSGRFEQYF	TGTGCCAGCAGCTTATCGACTAGCGGGAGATTTGAGCAGTACTTC
NA	NA	TRBV27	TRBJ2-3	CASSLFGTDTQYF	TGTGCCAGCAGTTTATTCGGCACAGATACGCAGTATTTT
once	NA	TRBV6-6	TRBJ2-1	CASNKQDYNEQFF	TGTGCCAGCAATAAACAGGATTACAATGAGCAGTTCTTC
NA	TRBD2	TRBV7-2	TRBJ2-3	CASSLTSGNPDTQYF	TGTGCCAGCAGCTTAACTAGCGGGAACCCAGATACGCAGTATTTT
NA	TRBD2	TRBV27	TRBJ2-1	CASRDSGYNEQFF	TGTGCCAGCAGAGATAGCGGGTACAATGAGCAGTTCTTC
NA	NA	TRBV5-1	TRBJ2-7	CASSLGTDPYEQYF	TGCGCCAGCAGCTTGGGGACAGACCCCTACGAGCAGTACTTC
NA	NA	TRBV4-1	TRBJ2-1	CASSQLDLVTYNEQFF	TGCGCCAGCAGCCAGCTCGACCTTGTGACTTACAATGAGCAGTTCTTC
NA	NA	TRBV5-1	TRBJ2-7	CASSPGERYEQYF	TGCGCCAGCAGCCCCGGGGAGCGCTACGAGCAGTACTTC
NA	NA	TRBV11-2	TRBJ2-1	CASSPVGLRTSYNEQFF	TGTGCCAGCAGCCCGGTTGGGCTCCGAACCTCCTACAATGAGCAGTTCTTC
NA	NA	TRBV28	TRBJ2-3	CASSLFDYLYSTDTQYF	TGTGCCAGCAGTTTATTTGACTATCTATATAGCACAGATACGCAGTATTTT
NA	TRBD1	TRBV2	TRBJ2-7	CASSAGTGFEQYF	TGTGCCAGCAGTGCAGGGACAGGGTTCGAGCAGTACTTC
NA	NA	TRBV5-1	TRBJ2-1	CASSVMVRDNEQFF	TGCGCCAGCAGTGTGATGGTCCGTGACAATGAGCAGTTCTTC
few	NA	TRBV28	TRBJ1-1	CASRDHQNTEAFF	TGTGCCAGCAGAGATCACCAGAACACTGAAGCTTTCTTT
NA	NA	TRBV28	TRBJ2-1	CASSLGLAYNEQFF	TGTGCCAGCAGTTTGGGGCTAGCCTACAATGAGCAGTTCTTC
NA	TRBD2	TRBV5-1	TRBJ2-5	CASSPQLAGVQETQYF	TGCGCCAGCAGCCCGCAGCTAGCGGGGGTACAAGAGACCCAGTACTTC
NA	TRBD2	TRBV6-4	TRBJ2-1	CASSTSGGNNEQFF	TGTGCCAGCAGCACTAGCGGGGGGAACAATGAGCAGTTCTTC
NA	TRBD1	TRBV7-8	TRBJ2-7	CASSFGMGQGSYEQYF	TGTGCCAGCAGCTTTGGGATGGGACAGGGGTCCTACGAGCAGTACTTC
NA	NA	TRBV7-9	TRBJ2-3	CASSTLSGDTHCF	TGTGCCAGCAGTACCTTGTCGGGGGACACCCACTGTTTT
NA	NA	TRBV7-2	TRBJ2-1	CASSSDRISYNEQFF	TGTGCCAGCAGCTCCGACAGGATCTCCTACAATGAGCAGTTCTTC
NA	TRBD1	TRBV19	TRBJ1-5	CASSPRDRRNQPQHF	TGTGCCAGTAGCCCCCGGGACAGGCGCAATCAGCCCCAGCATTTT
NA	TRBD1	TRBV5-1	TRBJ2-2	CASRAGTDNTGELFF	TGCGCCAGCAGGGCCGGGACAGATAACACCGGGGAGCTGTTTTTT
NA	NA	TRBV9	TRBJ2-7	CASSVEGTGSYEQYF	TGTGCCAGCAGCGTAGAAGGGACTGGAAGCTACGAGCAGTACTTC
NA	TRBD1	TRBV28	TRBJ2-1	CASRTGGVTYNEQFF	TGTGCCAGCCGGACAGGGGGAGTAACCTACAATGAGCAGTTCTTC
NA	NA	TRBV11-2	TRBJ2-7	CASSRASKQYF	TGTGCCAGCAGCCGTGCGAGTAAGCAGTACTTC
NA	NA	TRBV4-2	TRBJ2-5	CASSQDWGAGETQYF	TGTGCCAGCAGCCAAGATTGGGGGGCTGGTGAGACCCAGTACTTC
NA	NA	TRBV6-5	TRBJ2-7	CASRTNRVSYEQYF	TGTGCCAGCAGAACAAACAGGGTTTCCTACGAGCAGTACTTC
NA	NA	TRBV28	TRBJ2-7	CASHGNIYEQYF	TGTGCCAGCCATGGGAACATCTACGAGCAGTACTTC
few	NA	TRBV18	TRBJ2-5	CASSPGGFNQETQYF	TGTGCCAGCTCACCAGGGGGCTTTAACCAAGAGACCCAGTACTTC
once	TRBD2	TRBV10-3	TRBJ2-1	CATQIAGGYNEQFF	TGTGCCACCCAGATAGCGGGAGGGTACAATGAGCAGTTCTTC
NA	NA	TRBV29-1	TRBJ1-4	CSVEEGKAANEKLFF	TGCAGCGTTGAAGAGGGGAAGGCGGCTAATGAAAAACTGTTTTTT
NA	TRBD1	TRBV18	TRBJ2-7	CASSRAPGQRIYEQYF	TGTGCCAGCTCACGCGCCCCGGGACAGAGAATCTACGAGCAGTACTTC
NA	TRBD2	TRBV14	TRBJ2-5	CASSPGLLGQETQYF	TGTGCCAGCAGCCCGGGACTACTGGGTCAAGAGACCCAGTACTTC
NA	TRBD2	TRBV19	TRBJ2-7	CASRRTSGSSYEQYF	TGTGCCAGTAGGCGGACTAGCGGCAGCTCCTACGAGCAGTACTTC
once	NA	TRBV27	TRBJ2-1	CASSFGPQAEQFF	TGTGCCAGCAGTTTTGGGCCCCAGGCTGAGCAGTTCTTC
NA	TRBD2	TRBV7-3	TRBJ2-5	CASSSSGRTQETQYF	TGTGCCAGCAGTTCTAGCGGGCGAACCCAAGAGACCCAGTACTTC
NA	NA	TRBV9	TRBJ2-5	CASSVSRAQETQYF	TGTGCCAGCAGCGTAAGCAGGGCCCAAGAGACCCAGTACTTC